These T cell receptor beta chains were read from a single sample in a study of CD8+CD57+ T cells in acquired aplastic anemia. Each CDR3 protein is one row after TCRdb ran MiXCR on the reads. Here the sample spans hundreds of thousands of distinct CDR3 sequences, roughly half being singletons. Sequenced material: sorted CD4+, CD8+, or CD8+CD57+ T cells (not recorded which) from PBMCs. Receptors originate from a human donor with aplastic anemia. CDR3s include the opening cysteine and the closing phenylalanine or tryptophan. Each record gives: clone size, V gene, J gene, D gene, CDR3 DNA, CDR3 protein. A D gene is named only where the DNA matches it firmly. Some rows have no size entry. The others give once, few or many, or a class for an expanded clone.

size: few; V: TRBV4-1; J: TRBJ1-5; D: NA; DNA: TGCGCCAGCAGCCGCTCTTGGGGCATTAGCAATCAGCCCCAGCATTTT; CDR3: CASSRSWGISNQPQHF
size: NA; V: TRBV7-3; J: TRBJ2-3; D: NA; DNA: TGTGCCAGCAGCTTGAACGGGGGAGGCACAGATACGCAGTATTTT; CDR3: CASSLNGGGTDTQYF
size: once; V: TRBV10-3; J: TRBJ2-3; D: NA; DNA: TGTGCCATCGGTCCGGGACTGGAAGATACGCAGTATTTT; CDR3: CAIGPGLEDTQYF
size: NA; V: TRBV24-1; J: TRBJ1-5; D: NA; DNA: TGTGCCACCAGTGATGTCGGTCAGCCCCAGCATTTT; CDR3: CATSDVGQPQHF
size: many; V: TRBV9; J: TRBJ2-1; D: TRBD2; DNA: TGTGCCAGCAGCGTAGTTTCGGGAGGGAGGGGGAATGAGCAGTTCTTC; CDR3: CASSVVSGGRGNEQFF
size: few; V: TRBV7-9; J: TRBJ1-5; D: NA; DNA: TGTGCCAGCAGCGTACGGGGGCCCCAGCATTTT; CDR3: CASSVRGPQHF
size: once; V: TRBV7-3; J: TRBJ1-2; D: NA; DNA: TGTGCCAGCAGCTTAGGTGTCAGTCTCCATGGCTACACCTTC; CDR3: CASSLGVSLHGYTF
size: NA; V: TRBV14; J: TRBJ2-7; D: NA; DNA: TGTGCCAGCAGCCAAGCCAGGGGCGTTATCGAGCAGTACTTC; CDR3: CASSQARGVIEQYF
size: few; V: TRBV29-1; J: TRBJ2-5; D: NA; DNA: TGCAGCGCACGCCCGAGACTAGTACTCGAGACCCAGTACTTC; CDR3: CSARPRLVLETQYF
size: NA; V: TRBV24-1; J: TRBJ1-1; D: TRBD1; DNA: TGTGCCACCAGTGATTTACGAAGACAGGGGGACACTGAAGCTTTCTTT; CDR3: CATSDLRRQGDTEAFF
size: many; V: TRBV7-9; J: TRBJ1-5; D: NA; DNA: TGTGCCAGCAGCTTTGGCCTCGAGGGGAGAGGCAATCAGCCCCAGCATTTT; CDR3: CASSFGLEGRGNQPQHF
size: NA; V: TRBV9; J: TRBJ1-2; D: NA; DNA: TGTGCCAGCTCACCAGCGGAATCGGACTATGGCTACACCTTC; CDR3: CASSPAESDYGYTF